Here is one T cell receptor (beta chain) with its context. Germline-derived CDR1 and CDR2 are MDHEN and SYDVKM. This CDR3 has 15 residues. J gave up 4 bases and V 5 bases, and 8 bases lay outside the gene matches. This sample is drawn from a study of CD8 T cells in Susac syndrome. Random hexamers primed reverse transcription of about 0.45 to 1 ug RNA. The method of amplification for TCR beta CDR3 was immunoSEQ multiplex PCR, covering 54 Vbeta and 13 Jbeta. MiXCR was run by TCRdb on the immunoSEQ multiplex PCR reads, yielding one entry per CDR3 protein. Of some 57,000 distinct CDR3 sequences in the sample, more than 90% were seen once. TCR beta sequencing covered blood CD8+ and CD4+ T cells.

This receptor was identified in a human donor in good health. The sequenced sample consisted of CD8+ T cells from PBMCs. V is TRBV28 and J is TRBJ2-5, with TRBD1 matching over 9 bases. CDR3 sequence reads: CASSHPGQGRETQYF. The CDR3 DNA reads TGTGCCAGCAGTCATCCCGGACAGGGGCGAGAGACCCAGTACTTC. The entire variable domain, with the rest obtained from reference TRBV28 and TRBJ2-5, is as follows: DVKVTQSSRYLVKRTGEKVFLECVQDMDHENMFWYRQDPGLGLRLIYFSYDVKMKEKGDIPEGYSVSREKKERFSLILESASTNQTSMYLCASSHPGQGRETQYFGPGTRLLVL.